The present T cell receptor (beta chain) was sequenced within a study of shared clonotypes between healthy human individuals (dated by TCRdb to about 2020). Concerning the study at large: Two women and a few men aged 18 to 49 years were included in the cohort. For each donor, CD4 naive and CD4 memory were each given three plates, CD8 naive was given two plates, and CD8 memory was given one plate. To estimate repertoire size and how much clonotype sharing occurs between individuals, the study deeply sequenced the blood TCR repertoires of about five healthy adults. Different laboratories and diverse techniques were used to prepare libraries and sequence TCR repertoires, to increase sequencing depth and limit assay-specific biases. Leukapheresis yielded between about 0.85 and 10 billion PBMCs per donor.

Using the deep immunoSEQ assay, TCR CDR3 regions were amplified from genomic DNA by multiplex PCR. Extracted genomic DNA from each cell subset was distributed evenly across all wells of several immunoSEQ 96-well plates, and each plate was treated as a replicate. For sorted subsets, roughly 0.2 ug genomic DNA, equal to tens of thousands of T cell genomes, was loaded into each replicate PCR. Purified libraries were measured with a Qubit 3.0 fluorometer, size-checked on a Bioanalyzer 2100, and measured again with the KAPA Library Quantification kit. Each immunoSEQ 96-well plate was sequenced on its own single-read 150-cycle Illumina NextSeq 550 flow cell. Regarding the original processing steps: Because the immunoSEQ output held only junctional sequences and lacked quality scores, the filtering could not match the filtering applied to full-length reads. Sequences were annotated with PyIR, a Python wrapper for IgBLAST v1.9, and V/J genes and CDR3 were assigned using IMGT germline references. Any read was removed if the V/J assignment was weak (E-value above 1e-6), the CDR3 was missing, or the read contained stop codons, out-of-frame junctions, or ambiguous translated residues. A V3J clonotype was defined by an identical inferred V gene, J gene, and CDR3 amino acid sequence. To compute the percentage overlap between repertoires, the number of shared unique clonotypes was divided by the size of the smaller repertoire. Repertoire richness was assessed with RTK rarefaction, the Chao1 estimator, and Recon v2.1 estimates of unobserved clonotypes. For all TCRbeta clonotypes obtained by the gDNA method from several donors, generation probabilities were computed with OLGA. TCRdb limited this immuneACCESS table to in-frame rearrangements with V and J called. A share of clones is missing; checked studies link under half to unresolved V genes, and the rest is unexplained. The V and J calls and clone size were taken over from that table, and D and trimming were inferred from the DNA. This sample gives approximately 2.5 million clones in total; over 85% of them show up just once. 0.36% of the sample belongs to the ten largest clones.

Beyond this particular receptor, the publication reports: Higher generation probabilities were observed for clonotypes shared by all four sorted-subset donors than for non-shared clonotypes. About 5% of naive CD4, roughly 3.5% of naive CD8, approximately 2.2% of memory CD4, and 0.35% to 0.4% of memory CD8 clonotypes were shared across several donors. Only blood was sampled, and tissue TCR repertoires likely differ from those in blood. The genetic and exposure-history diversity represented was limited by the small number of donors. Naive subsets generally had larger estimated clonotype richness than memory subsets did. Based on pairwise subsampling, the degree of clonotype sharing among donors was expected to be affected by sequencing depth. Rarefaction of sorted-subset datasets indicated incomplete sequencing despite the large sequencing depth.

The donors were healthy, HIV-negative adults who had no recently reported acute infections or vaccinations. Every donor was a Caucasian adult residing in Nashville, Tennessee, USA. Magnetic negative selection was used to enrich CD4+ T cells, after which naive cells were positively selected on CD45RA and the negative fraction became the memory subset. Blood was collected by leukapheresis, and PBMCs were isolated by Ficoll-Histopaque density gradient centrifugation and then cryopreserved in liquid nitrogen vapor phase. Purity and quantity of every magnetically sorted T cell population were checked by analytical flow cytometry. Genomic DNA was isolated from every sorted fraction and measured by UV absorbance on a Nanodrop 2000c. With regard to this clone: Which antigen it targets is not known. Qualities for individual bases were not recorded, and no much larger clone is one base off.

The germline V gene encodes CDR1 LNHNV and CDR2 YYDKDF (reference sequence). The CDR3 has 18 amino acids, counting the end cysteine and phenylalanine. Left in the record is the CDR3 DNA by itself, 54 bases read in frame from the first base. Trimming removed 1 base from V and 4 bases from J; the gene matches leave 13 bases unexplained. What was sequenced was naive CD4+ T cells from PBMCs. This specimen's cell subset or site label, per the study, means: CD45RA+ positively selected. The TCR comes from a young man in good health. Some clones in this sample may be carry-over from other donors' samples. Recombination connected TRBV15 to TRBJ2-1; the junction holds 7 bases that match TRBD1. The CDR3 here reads CATSRAPGRGSLYNEQFF. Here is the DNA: TGTGCCACCAGCAGAGCCCCGGGCAGGGGGTCCCTTTACAATGAGCAGTTCTTC.